The entry below describes one T cell receptor beta chain. The data belong to a study of OX40 agonist ivuxolimab in advanced cancers. The table came from immunoSEQ multiplex PCR; TCRdb's copy has only in-frame clones and leaves some out. The data contain approximately 72,000 clones, over 80% of them singletons. This CDR3 region has 16 residues. In germline, CDR1 is SEHNR, CDR2 FQNEAQ (reference sequence). The V gene lost 5 bases and the J gene lost 1 base, with 16 bases spanning the gap. The sequence was obtained from an adult with an advanced solid tumor such as melanoma, head and neck, liver or kidney cancer. The chain uses TRBV7-9 and TRBJ2-3, with D possibly matching TRBD1 (6 bases). The sequences come from CD4+ or CD8+ T cells sorted from blood, collected in a trial of the OX40 agonist ivuxolimab. CDR3 protein: CASSARGAARTDTQYF. Written as DNA, the CDR3 is TGTGCCAGCAGCGCCAGGGGAGCGGCCCGCACAGATACGCAGTATTTT.